A single sample gave rise to the 2 T cell receptor beta chains below, sequenced in a study of T-cell memory formation after mild COVID-19. TCRdb re-called the 5' RACE reads with MiXCR, one entry per CDR3 protein. Here the sample spans just over 300,000 distinct CDR3 sequences, around 19% being singletons. Material: PBMCs or a T cell subset sorted from them (not recorded which). These receptors were obtained from a man aged 18 to 35 who had mild COVID-19 (a few samples of this study predate the infection). Cell type and time point are not known.

This clonotype turned up a few times. The chain carries TRBV20-1 and TRBJ2-1; D is ambiguous. In germline, CDR1 is DFQATT, CDR2 SNEGSKA (reference sequence). V lost 6 bases and J lost 8, with 11 bases in between. The CDR3 length is 11 residues. The CDR3 sequence: CSARPQDEQFF. CDR3 nucleotide sequence: TGCAGTGCAAGGCCCCAGGATGAGCAGTTCTTC.

V is TRBV12-3 or TRBV12-4 and J is TRBJ2-3, with 11 positions matching TRBD2. Germline trimming cut 2 bases from V and 5 bases from J; bases unmatched to any gene: 6. The CDR3 consists of 16 residues. CDR3 sequence: CASSLFSGGAKDTQYF. In nucleotides, the CDR3 is TGTGCCAGCAGTTTATTTAGCGGGGGGGCCAAAGATACGCAGTATTTT.